This T cell receptor beta chain was profiled in a study of T cells after yellow fever vaccination. Overall study findings and caveats: Relatively few clonotypes were ones that appeared in both CD4 and CD8 compartments. Sorted repertoires could include abundant contaminating clonotypes from bulk cells. The secondary response peaked faster, at day 5 versus 15, but was weaker. Booster sampling recovered most clones from primary vaccination (around 97% CD4, approximately 88% CD8).

Trimming removed 0 bases from V and 4 bases from J, with 15 bases in between. The CDR3 runs to 16 residues. CDR1 MGHRA and CDR2 YSYEKL come from the germline V gene. The table lists this clonotype with a few counts. Its antigen is not known. TCRdb fed the 5' RACE reads into MiXCR, producing one record per CDR3 protein. The table records about 330,000 distinct CDR3 sequences, around 8.1% of them present only once. The clonotype was recovered from a man younger than 35 who received the YFV17D yellow fever vaccine. Sequencing used PBMCs, obtained roughly 47 days after the first yellow fever vaccination. This sequence joins TRBV4-1 and TRBJ1-2, with D maybe TRBD1 (5 bases). The CDR3 spells CASSQDPREIGYGYTF. The CDR3 DNA follows: TGCGCCAGCAGCCAAGATCCCAGGGAGATAGGCTATGGCTACACCTTC.